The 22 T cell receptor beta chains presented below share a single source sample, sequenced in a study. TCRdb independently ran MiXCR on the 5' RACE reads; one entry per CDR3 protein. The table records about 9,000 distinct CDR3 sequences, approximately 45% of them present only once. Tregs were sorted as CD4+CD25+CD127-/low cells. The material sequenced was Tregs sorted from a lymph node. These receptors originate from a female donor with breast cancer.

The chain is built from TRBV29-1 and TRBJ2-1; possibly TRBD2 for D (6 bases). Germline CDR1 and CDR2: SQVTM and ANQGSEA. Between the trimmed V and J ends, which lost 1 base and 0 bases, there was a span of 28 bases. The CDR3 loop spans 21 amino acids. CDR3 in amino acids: CSVEGSPQSTWGLCSYNEQFF. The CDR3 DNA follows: TGCAGCGTTGAAGGATCCCCGCAGAGTACATGGGGACTGTGCTCCTACAATGAGCAGTTCTTC.

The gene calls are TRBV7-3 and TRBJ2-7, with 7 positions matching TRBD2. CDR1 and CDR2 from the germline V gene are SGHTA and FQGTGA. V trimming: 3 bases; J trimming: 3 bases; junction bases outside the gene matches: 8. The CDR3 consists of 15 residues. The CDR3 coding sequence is TGTGCCAGCAGCTTGGGATCGGGGGGTGACTACGAGCAGTACTTC. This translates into CASSLGSGGDYEQYF.

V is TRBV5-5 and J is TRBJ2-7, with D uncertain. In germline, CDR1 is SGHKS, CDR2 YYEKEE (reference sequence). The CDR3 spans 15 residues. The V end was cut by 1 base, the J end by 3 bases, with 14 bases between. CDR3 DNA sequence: TGTGCCAGCAGCTTGATTCTAGGGTTGAACTACGAGCAGTACTTC. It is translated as CASSLILGLNYEQYF.

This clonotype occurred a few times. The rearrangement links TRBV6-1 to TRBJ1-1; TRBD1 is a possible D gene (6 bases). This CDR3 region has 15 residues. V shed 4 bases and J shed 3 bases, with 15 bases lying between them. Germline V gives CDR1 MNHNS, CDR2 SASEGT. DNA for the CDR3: TGTGCCAGCAGTGCCTCGACAGGAGGATACACTGAAGCTTTCTTT. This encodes CASSASTGGYTEAFF.

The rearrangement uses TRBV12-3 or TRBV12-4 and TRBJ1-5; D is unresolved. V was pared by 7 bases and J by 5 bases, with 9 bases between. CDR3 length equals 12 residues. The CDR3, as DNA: TGTGCCAGCAAGGACGGATATCAGCCCCAGCATTTT. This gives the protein CASKDGYQPQHF.

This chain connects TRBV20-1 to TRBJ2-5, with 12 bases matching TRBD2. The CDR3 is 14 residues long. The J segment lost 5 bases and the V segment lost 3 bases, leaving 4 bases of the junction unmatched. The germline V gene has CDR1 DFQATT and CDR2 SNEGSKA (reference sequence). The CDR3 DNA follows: TGCAGTGCTAGTCGACTAGCGGGAGCTGAGACCCAGTACTTC. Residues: CSASRLAGAETQYF.

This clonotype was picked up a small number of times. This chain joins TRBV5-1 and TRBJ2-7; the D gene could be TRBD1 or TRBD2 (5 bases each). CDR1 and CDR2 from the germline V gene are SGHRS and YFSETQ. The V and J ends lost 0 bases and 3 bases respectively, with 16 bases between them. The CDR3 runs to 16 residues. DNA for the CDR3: TGCGCCAGCAGCTTGGGGGCAGGGAGATCTTACTACGAGCAGTACTTC. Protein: CASSLGAGRSYYEQYF.

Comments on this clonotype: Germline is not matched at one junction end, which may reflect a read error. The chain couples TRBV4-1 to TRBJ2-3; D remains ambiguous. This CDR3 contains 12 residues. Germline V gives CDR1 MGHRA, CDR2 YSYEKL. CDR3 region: CASSPGTDTQYF. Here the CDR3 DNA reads TGTGCCAGCAGCCCTGGAACAGATACGCAGTATTTT.

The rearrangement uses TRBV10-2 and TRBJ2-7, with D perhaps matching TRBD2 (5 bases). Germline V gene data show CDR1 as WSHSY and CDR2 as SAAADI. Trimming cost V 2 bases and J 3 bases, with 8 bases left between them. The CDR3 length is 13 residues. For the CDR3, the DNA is TGCGCCAGCAGTGAGGGGGAGTTCTACGAGCAGTACTTC. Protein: CASSEGEFYEQYF.

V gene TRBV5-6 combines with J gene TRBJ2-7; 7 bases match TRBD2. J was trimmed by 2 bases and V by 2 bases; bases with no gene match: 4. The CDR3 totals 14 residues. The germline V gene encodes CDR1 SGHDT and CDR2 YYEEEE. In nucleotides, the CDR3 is TGTGCCAGCAGCTTCTCCAGCGGGACCTACGAGCAGTACTTC. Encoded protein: CASSFSSGTYEQYF.

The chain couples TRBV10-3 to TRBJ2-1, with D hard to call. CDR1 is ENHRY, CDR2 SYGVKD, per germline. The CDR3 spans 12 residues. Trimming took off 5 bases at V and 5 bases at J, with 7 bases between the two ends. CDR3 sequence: CAISNSNNEQFF. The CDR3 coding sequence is TGTGCCATCAGTAACTCAAACAATGAGCAGTTCTTC.

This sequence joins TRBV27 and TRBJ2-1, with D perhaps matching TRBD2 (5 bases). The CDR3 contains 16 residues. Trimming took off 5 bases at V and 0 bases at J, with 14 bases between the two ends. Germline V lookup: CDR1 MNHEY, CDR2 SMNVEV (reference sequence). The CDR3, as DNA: TGTGCCAGCAGTCCCGCCCCGGGGAGCTCCTACAATGAGCAGTTCTTC. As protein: CASSPAPGSSYNEQFF.

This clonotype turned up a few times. CDR3 region: CASSLYLRGSTDTQYF. CDR3 in DNA: TGTGCCAGCAGCTTGTATCTCCGGGGGAGCACAGATACGCAGTATTTT. This chain links TRBV7-8 with TRBJ2-3; possibly TRBD2 for D (6 bases). The CDR3 runs to 16 residues. Germline lookup yields CDR1 SGHVS and CDR2 FQNEAQ. V was trimmed by 3 bases and J by 0 bases, leaving 13 bases between them.

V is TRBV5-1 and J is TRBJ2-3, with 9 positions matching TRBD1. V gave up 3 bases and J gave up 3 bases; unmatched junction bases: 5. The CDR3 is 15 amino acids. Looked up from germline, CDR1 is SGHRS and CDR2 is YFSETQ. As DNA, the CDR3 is TGCGCCAGCAGCTCGGGACAGGGATGGACAGATACGCAGTATTTT. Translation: CASSSGQGWTDTQYF. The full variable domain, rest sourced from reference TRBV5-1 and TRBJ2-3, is KAGVTQTPRYLIKTRGQQVTLSCSPISGHRSVSWYQQTPGQGLQFLFEYFSETQRNKGNFPGRFSGRQFSNSRSEMNVSTLELGDSALYLCASSSGQGWTDTQYFGPGTRLTVL.

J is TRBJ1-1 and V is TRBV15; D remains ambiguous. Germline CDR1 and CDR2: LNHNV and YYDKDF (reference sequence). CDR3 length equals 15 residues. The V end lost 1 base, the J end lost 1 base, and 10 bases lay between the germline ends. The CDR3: CATSRARSSNTEAFF. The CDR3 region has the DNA TGTGCCACCAGCAGAGCCAGAAGCTCGAACACTGAAGCTTTCTTT. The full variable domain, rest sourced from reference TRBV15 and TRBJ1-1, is DAMVIQNPRYQVTQFGKPVTLSCSQTLNHNVMYWYQQKSSQAPKLLFHYYDKDFNNEADTPDNFQSRRPNTSFCFLDIRSPGLGDTAMYLCATSRARSSNTEAFFGQGTRLTVV.

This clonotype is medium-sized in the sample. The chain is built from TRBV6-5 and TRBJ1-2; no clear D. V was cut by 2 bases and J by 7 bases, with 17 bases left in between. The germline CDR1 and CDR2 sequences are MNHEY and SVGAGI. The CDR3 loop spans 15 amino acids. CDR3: CASSYADRAAGGYTF. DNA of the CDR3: TGTGCCAGCAGTTACGCGGATAGGGCGGCGGGTGGCTACACCTTC.

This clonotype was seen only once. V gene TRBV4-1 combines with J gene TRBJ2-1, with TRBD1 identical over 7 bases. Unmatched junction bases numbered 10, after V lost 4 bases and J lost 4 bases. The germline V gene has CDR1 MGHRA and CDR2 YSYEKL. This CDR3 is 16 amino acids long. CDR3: CASSPITGQRYNEQFF. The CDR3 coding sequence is TGCGCCAGCAGCCCCATAACGGGACAGCGTTACAATGAGCAGTTCTTC.

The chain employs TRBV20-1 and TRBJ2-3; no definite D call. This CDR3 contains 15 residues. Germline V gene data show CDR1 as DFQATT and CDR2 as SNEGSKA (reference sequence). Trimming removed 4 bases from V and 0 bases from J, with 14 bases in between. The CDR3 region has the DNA TGCAGTGCTACAAGCCACACCTCCAGCACAGATACGCAGTATTTT. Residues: CSATSHTSSTDTQYF.

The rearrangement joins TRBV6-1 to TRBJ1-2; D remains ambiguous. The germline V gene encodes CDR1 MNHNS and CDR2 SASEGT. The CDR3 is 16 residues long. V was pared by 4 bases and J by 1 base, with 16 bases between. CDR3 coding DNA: TGTGCCAGCAGTGGCCCTCTTATAGGCTTTAACTATGGCTACACCTTC. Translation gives CASSGPLIGFNYGYTF.

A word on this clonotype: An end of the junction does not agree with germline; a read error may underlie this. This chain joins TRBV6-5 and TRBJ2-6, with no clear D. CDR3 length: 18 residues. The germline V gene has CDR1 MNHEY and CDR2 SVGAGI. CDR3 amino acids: CASNRRPTPGSGDNVLTF. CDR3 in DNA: TGTGCCAGCAACAGAAGGCCCACCCCAGGCTCTGGGGACAACGTCCTGACTTTC.

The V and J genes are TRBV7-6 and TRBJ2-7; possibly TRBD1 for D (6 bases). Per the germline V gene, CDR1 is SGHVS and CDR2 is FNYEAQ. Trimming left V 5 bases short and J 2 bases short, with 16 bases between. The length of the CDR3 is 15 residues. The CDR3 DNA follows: TGTGCCAGCAGCCCGACACAGGGCCCCACCTACGAGCAGTACTTC. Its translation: CASSPTQGPTYEQYF.

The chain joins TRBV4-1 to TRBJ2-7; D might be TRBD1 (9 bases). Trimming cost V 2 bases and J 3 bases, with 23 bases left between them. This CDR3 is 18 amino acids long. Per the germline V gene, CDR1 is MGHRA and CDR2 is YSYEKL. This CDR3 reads CASSQTPPGGTGLYEQYF. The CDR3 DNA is TGCGCCAGCAGCCAAACCCCCCCGGGGGGGACAGGGCTCTACGAGCAGTACTTC.